This T cell receptor beta chain originates from a study of blood T cell repertoires in COVID-19. The CDR3 runs to 14 residues. Looked up from germline, CDR1 is ENHRY and CDR2 is SYGVKD. V was cut by 1 base and J by 2 bases, with 9 bases left in between. Assay: immunoSEQ multiplex PCR; the TCRdb copy retains only in-frame clones and omits some. The sample lists about 81,000 clones, roughly 96% occurring once. Sample: peripheral blood. The receptor's source is a human donor with active COVID-19. The donor label of this sample is uncertain. The rearrangement uses TRBV10-3 and TRBJ2-7; the D gene is possibly TRBD2 (6 bases). In DNA form, the CDR3 reads TGTGCCATCAGTGAGTTTGCGGGGCCCTACGAGCAGTACTTC. This translates into CAISEFAGPYEQYF.